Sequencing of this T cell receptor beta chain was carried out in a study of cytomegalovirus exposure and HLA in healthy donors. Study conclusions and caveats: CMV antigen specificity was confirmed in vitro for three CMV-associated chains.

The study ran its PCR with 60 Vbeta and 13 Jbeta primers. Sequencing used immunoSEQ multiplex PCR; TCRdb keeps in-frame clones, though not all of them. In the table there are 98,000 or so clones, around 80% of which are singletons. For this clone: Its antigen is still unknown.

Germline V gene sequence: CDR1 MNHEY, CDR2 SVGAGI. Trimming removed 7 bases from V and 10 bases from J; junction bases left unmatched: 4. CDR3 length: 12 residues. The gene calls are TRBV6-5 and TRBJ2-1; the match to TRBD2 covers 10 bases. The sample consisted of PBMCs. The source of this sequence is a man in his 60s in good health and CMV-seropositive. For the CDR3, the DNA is TGTGCCAGCAAGGGACTAGCGTGGGAGCAGTTCTTC. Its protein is CASKGLAWEQFF.